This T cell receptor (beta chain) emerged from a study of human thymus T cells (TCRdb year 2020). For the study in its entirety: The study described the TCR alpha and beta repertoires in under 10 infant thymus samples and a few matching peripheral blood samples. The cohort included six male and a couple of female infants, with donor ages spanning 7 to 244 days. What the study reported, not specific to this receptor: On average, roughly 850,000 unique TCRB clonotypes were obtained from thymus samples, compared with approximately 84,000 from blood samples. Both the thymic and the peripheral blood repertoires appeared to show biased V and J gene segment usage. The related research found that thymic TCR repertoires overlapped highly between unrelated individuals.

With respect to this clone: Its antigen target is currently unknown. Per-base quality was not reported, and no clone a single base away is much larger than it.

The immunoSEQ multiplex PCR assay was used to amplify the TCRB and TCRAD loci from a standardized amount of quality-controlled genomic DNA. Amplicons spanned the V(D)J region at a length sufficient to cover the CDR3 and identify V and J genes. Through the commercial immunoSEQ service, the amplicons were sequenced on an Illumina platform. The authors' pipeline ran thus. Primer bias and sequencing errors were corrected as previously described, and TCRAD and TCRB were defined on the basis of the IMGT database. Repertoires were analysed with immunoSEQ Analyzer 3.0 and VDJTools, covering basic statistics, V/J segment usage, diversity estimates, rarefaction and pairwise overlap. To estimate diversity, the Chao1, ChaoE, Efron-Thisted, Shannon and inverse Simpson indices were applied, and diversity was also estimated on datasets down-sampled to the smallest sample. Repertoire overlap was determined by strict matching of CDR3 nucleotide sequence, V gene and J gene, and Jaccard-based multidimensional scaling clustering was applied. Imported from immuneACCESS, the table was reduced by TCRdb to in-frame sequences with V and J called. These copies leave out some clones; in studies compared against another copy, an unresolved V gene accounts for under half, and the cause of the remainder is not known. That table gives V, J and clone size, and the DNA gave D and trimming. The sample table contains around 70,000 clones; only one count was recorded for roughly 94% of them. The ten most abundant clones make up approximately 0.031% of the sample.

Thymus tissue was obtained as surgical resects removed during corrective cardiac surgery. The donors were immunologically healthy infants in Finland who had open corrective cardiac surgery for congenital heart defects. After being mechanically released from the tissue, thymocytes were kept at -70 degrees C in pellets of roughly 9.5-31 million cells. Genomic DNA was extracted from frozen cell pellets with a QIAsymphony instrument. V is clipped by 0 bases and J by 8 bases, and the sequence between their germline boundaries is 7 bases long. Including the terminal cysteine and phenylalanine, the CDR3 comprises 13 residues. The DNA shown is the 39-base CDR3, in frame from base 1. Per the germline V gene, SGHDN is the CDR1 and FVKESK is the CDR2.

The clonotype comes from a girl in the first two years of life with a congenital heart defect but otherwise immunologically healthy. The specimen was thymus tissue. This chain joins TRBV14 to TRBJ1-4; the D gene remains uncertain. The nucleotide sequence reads TGTGCCAGCAGCCAAGAACGGAGGGAAAAACTGTTTTTT. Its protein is CASSQERREKLFF.